The 20 T cell receptor beta chains given below trace back to one sample, sequenced in a study of blood T cell repertoires in COVID-19. Using immunoSEQ multiplex PCR, the repertoire was profiled, and TCRdb retains in-frame clones only, with some absent. The sample lists roughly 240,000 clones, approximately 82% occurring once. Sequencing was carried out using peripheral blood. All receptors derive from a man aged 40-49 years who had recovered from COVID-19.

The chain links TRBV15 to TRBJ2-2, with 11 nucleotides matching TRBD1. The CDR3 contains 16 residues. The V and J ends lost 3 bases and 8 bases, in that order; junction bases with no gene match: 8. Germline lookup yields CDR1 LNHNV and CDR2 YYDKDF (reference sequence). The CDR3 is CATSSLGQGVLGELFF. CDR3 DNA sequence: TGTGCCACCAGCAGCTTGGGACAGGGGGTGTTAGGGGAGCTGTTTTTT.

This clone has a handful of counts. This sequence joins TRBV11-3 and TRBJ2-1, with D hard to call. This CDR3 comprises 15 residues. V was shortened by 6 bases and J by 8 bases, with 20 bases between the two germline ends. Germline V gene data show CDR1 as SGHNT and CDR2 as YENEEA. The CDR3: CASSSDPLRFYEQFF. DNA of the CDR3: TGTGCCAGCAGTTCTGACCCCCTGCGGTTCTATGAGCAGTTCTTC.

This clone has only one observation. This rearrangement joins TRBV30 to TRBJ2-1; 14 positions match TRBD2. CDR1 and CDR2 (germline): GTSNPN, SVGIG (reference sequence). The CDR3 spans 16 residues. With V trimmed by 1 base and J by 8 bases, 7 bases remained unmatched. CDR3 protein: CAWSEEGLAGVYEQFF. CDR3 coding DNA: TGTGCCTGGAGTGAGGAGGGACTAGCGGGAGTCTATGAGCAGTTCTTC.

The chain employs TRBV4-1 and TRBJ1-2; D remains ambiguous. Trimming shortened V by 2 bases and J by 0 bases, and 16 bases separated the two germline ends. This CDR3 has 17 amino acids. Germline V gene sequence: CDR1 MGHRA, CDR2 YSYEKL. CDR3 bases: TGCGCCAGCAGCCAATCGTTTCAACAGACCGCTAACTATGGCTACACCTTC. Its protein is CASSQSFQQTANYGYTF.

The rearrangement uses TRBV19 and TRBJ2-6; tentatively, D is TRBD2 (5 bases). The CDR3 spans 13 residues. Germline lookup yields CDR1 LNHDA and CDR2 SQIVND (reference sequence). The CDR3 region is CASGSSGANVLTF. Written as DNA, the CDR3 is TGTGCGTCGGGGAGCTCTGGGGCCAACGTCCTGACTTTC.

V is TRBV10-3 and J is TRBJ2-7; no clear D gene. Trimming stripped 3 bases from V and 6 bases from J, with 15 bases between. The germline V gene has CDR1 ENHRY and CDR2 SYGVKD. The CDR3 contains 14 residues. The CDR3: CAISEDWSSAEQYF. CDR3 nucleotide sequence: TGTGCCATCAGTGAAGATTGGTCCAGCGCCGAGCAGTACTTC.

This clone was seen once. The rearrangement joins TRBV2 to TRBJ2-1; possible D gene TRBD1, 5 bases. CDR1 is SNHLY and CDR2 is FYNNEI in the germline V gene. The CDR3 is made up of 15 amino acids. Trimming cost V 1 base and J 0 bases, with 7 bases left between them. In DNA form, the CDR3 reads TGTGCCAGCAGTGAAGAACAGGTCTCCTACAATGAGCAGTTCTTC. Translation: CASSEEQVSYNEQFF.

The chain is built from TRBV7-2 and TRBJ1-2; D remains unclear. CDR3 length: 17 residues. Germline V lookup: CDR1 SGHTA, CDR2 FQGNSA. V lost 1 base to trimming and J lost 4 bases, with 19 bases between them. The CDR3 sequence is CASSLETGGAPLYGYTF. The DNA of the CDR3 is TGTGCCAGCAGCTTAGAGACTGGCGGAGCGCCCCTCTATGGCTACACCTTC.

The V and J genes are TRBV18 and TRBJ2-3; 8 nucleotides agree with TRBD1. V lost 3 bases to trimming and J lost 2 bases; unmatched junction nucleotides: 4. The CDR3 runs 15 residues. Germline V lookup: CDR1 KGHSH, CDR2 LQKENI. The CDR3 DNA follows: TGTGCCAGCTCACCTCAGGGGGCCACCACAGATACGCAGTATTTT. It translates to CASSPQGATTDTQYF.

This clone was recorded a few times. The chain links TRBV5-1 to TRBJ2-5; TRBD2 aligns across 14 bases. Germline CDR1 SGHRS, CDR2 YFSETQ. The V and J ends lost 4 bases and 5 bases, in that order; junction bases with no gene match: 10. There are 17 residues in the CDR3. The CDR3 bases are TGCGCCAGCAGCCCCGAGGGACTAGCGGGAGTAGGTGAGACCCAGTACTTC. Protein sequence: CASSPEGLAGVGETQYF.

This clone was picked up a small number of times. The chain couples TRBV18 to TRBJ2-1, with TRBD2 matching over 14 bases. The CDR3 is made up of 14 amino acids. The germline V gene has CDR1 KGHSH and CDR2 LQKENI. Trimming cost V 5 bases and J 10 bases; bases outside gene matches: 4. CDR3 in amino acids: CASSSGTSGGEQFF. The CDR3 DNA reads TGTGCCAGCTCATCCGGGACTAGCGGGGGCGAGCAGTTCTTC.

The chain uses TRBV6-4 and TRBJ2-1; 16 positions match TRBD2. The ends lost 2 bases at V and 9 bases at J; junction bases unmatched: 1. CDR3 size: 15 residues. Germline V gene sequence: CDR1 MRHNA, CDR2 SNTAGT. CDR3 region: CASSDGTSGGAEQFF. In nucleotides, the CDR3 is TGTGCCAGCAGTGACGGGACTAGCGGGGGGGCTGAGCAGTTCTTC.

The V gene is TRBV30, the J gene TRBJ2-7, with D maybe TRBD1 (5 bases). V lost 0 bases and J 3 bases, leaving 9 bases between the germline ends. The CDR3 totals 13 residues. CDR1 is GTSNPN, CDR2 SVGIG, per germline (reference sequence). Here the CDR3 DNA reads TGTGCCTGGAGTGTACGGCAGGGCTACGAGCAGTACTTC. It yields the protein CAWSVRQGYEQYF. Together with reference TRBV30 and TRBJ2-7, the CDR3 gives the full variable domain: SQTIHQWPATLVQPVGSPLSLECTVEGTSNPNLYWYRQAAGRGLQLLFYSVGIGQISSEVPQNLSASRPQDRQFILSSKKLLLSDSGFYLCAWSVRQGYEQYFGPGTRLTVT.

The chain uses TRBV19 and TRBJ2-7; D is possibly TRBD1 (5 bases). The germline CDR1 and CDR2 sequences are LNHDA and SQIVND (reference sequence). The CDR3 length is 15 residues. V gave up 3 bases and J gave up 2 bases, with 14 bases separating them. The CDR3 region is CASSMGSGWAYEQYF. The CDR3 DNA follows: TGTGCCAGTAGTATGGGATCAGGGTGGGCCTACGAGCAGTACTTC.

The chain uses TRBV10-2 and TRBJ1-2; 9 bases agree with TRBD1. The trim removed 3 bases at V and 1 base at J, leaving 6 bases unmatched. Germline loops: CDR1 WSHSY, CDR2 SAAADI. This CDR3 has 16 residues. CDR3 DNA: TGCGCCAGCAGTGACCAGGGACAGGGTCGTAACTATGGCTACACCTTC. Translating it yields CASSDQGQGRNYGYTF.

The chain couples TRBV13 to TRBJ2-7; TRBD2 aligns across 8 bases. CDR1 is PRHDT, CDR2 FYEKMQ, per germline (reference sequence). This CDR3 has 14 residues. The V gene end was trimmed by 0 bases and the J gene end by 6 bases; junction bases not matched to a gene: 4. The CDR3 here is CASSLGGTSVEQYF. DNA of the CDR3: TGTGCCAGCAGCTTAGGCGGGACTAGTGTCGAGCAGTACTTC.

The chain joins TRBV29-1 to TRBJ2-1; D remains unclear. This CDR3 contains 13 residues. V lost 2 bases to trimming and J lost 6 bases, with 11 bases between them. Germline V CDR1 and CDR2: SQVTM, ANQGSEA. DNA for the CDR3: TGCAGCGTTGAACCCTGGCTCGCCAATGAGCAGTTCTTC. Translating it yields CSVEPWLANEQFF.

The CDR3 DNA reads as TGCAGCGGCGCAGACAGCTCTGGAAACACCATATATTTT. Amino acid sequence: CSGADSSGNTIYF. The chain joins TRBV29-1 to TRBJ1-3, with D tentatively TRBD1 (5 bases). The V end lost 7 bases, the J end lost 0 bases, and 10 bases lay between the germline ends. Germline CDR1 and CDR2: SQVTM and ANQGSEA. The CDR3 contains 13 residues.

The table lists this clone with a count of one. The chain employs TRBV15 and TRBJ1-1; TRBD1 agrees at 7 bases. Germline CDR1 reads LNHNV; CDR2 reads YYDKDF (reference sequence). The V gene end was trimmed by 5 bases and the J gene end by 1 base; junction bases not matched to a gene: 4. The CDR3 spans 14 residues. CDR3 amino acids: CATSARDRNTEAFF. The CDR3 DNA is TGTGCCACCAGCGCACGGGACAGGAACACTGAAGCTTTCTTT.

The CDR3 DNA reads TGTGCCAGCAGCTTTTCGGGTATGAGCTCTGGAAACACCATATATTTT. Amino acid sequence: CASSFSGMSSGNTIYF. The gene calls are TRBV7-6 and TRBJ1-3; D is uncertain. Germline CDR1 SGHVS, CDR2 FNYEAQ. Trimming left V 3 bases short and J 0 bases short, with 12 bases between. The CDR3 length is 16 residues.